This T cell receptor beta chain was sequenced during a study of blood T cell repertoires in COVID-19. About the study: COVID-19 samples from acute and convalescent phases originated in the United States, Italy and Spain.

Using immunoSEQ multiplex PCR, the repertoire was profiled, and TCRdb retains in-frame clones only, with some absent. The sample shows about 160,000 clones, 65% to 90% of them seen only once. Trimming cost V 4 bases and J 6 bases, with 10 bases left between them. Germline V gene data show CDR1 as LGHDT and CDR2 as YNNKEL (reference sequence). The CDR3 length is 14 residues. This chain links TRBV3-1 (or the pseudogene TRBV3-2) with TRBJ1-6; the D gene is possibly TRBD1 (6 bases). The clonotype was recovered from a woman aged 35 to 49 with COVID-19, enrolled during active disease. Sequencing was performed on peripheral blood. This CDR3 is CASSLRTANSPLHF. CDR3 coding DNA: TGTGCCAGCAGCCTTAGGACAGCTAATTCACCCCTCCACTTT.